The clone carrying this T cell receptor (beta chain) came up many times. The germline V and J ends were trimmed by 4 bases and 2 bases, with 9 bases remaining between them. The CDR3 runs to 13 residues. Per the germline V gene, CDR1 is SNHLY and CDR2 is FYNNEI. Via MiXCR, TCRdb re-called the 5' RACE reads, giving one row per CDR3 protein. The data show roughly 34,000 distinct CDR3 sequences, around 13% seen once. These data originate in a study of neurological immune-mediated disorders. Regarding time point: longitudinal time-point 2. The chain joins TRBV2 to TRBJ2-7, with unresolved D. The specimen was PBMCs. The origin of this receptor is a woman aged 35 to 49 in good health. CDR3 coding DNA: TGTGCCAGCAGTGTGGCAGTACCCTACGAGCAGTACTTC. Encoded protein: CASSVAVPYEQYF.